The entry that follows covers one T cell receptor beta chain sequence. What it binds is unknown. Everyone who donated was a healthy bone marrow donor. Germline V lookup: CDR1 SGHVS, CDR2 FNYEAQ. The ends were cut back, 7 bases at V and 7 bases at J, with 14 bases in the middle. The CDR3 is 13 amino acids. 13 Jbeta primers and 60 Vbeta primers were used for the PCR. Profiled with immunoSEQ multiplex PCR; TCRdb holds only in-frame clones, not every one. The sample holds about 78,000 clones; about three quarters are singletons and the top ten take around 10%. This sample was included in a study of cytomegalovirus exposure and HLA in healthy donors. Whole-study results and caveats: Immune exposure information available was restricted to CMV serostatus.

V is TRBV7-6 and J is TRBJ2-1; tentative D call: TRBD1 (7 bases). The TCR comes from a middle-aged woman in good health and CMV-seropositive. The source material was PBMCs. The CDR3 region is CASTQGGSNEQFF. In nucleotides, the CDR3 is TGTGCCAGCACCCAGGGGGGCTCTAATGAGCAGTTCTTC.